Listed here are 21 T cell receptor beta chains from one sample, sequenced in a study of blood T cell repertoires in COVID-19. The assay was immunoSEQ multiplex PCR, and TCRdb's table has in-frame clones only and misses some. Among approximately 250,000 clones listed, approximately 90% were seen once. The sample consisted of PBMCs or T cells enriched from blood (not recorded which). Source of these receptors: a woman aged 55-70 years in a cohort exposed to, infected with or recovered from COVID-19 (not recorded which).

With regard to this clone: A read error may produce the germline difference seen at one junction end. The chain joins TRBV7-7 to TRBJ1-2; TRBD1 matches 7 bases. The CDR3 length is 16 residues. CDR1 is SSHAT, CDR2 FNYEAQ, per germline (reference sequence). DNA of the CDR3: TGTGCTAGCAGCTATGGACAGGCGCCGTCTAACTATGGCTACACCTTC. Its translation: CASSYGQAPSNYGYTF.

CDR3 sequence (DNA): TGCGCCAGCAGCAAAGCCGGGAGCAGCTATGGCTACACCTTC. It specifies CASSKAGSSYGYTF. The gene calls are TRBV4-1 and TRBJ1-2; D uncertain. The CDR3 runs to 14 residues. Germline-derived CDR1 and CDR2 are MGHRA and YSYEKL. Trimming took 5 bases from V and 4 from J, leaving 14 bases between them.

The chain combines TRBV6-5 with TRBJ2-1; TRBD2 agrees at 13 bases. Germline loops: CDR1 MNHEY, CDR2 SVGAGI. V lost 6 bases, J lost 4 bases, and 3 bases stayed unmatched. The CDR3 is made up of 15 amino acids. The CDR3 coding sequence is TGTGCCAGCAGAGGGACTAGCGGGGTTTACAATGAGCAGTTCTTC. Protein: CASRGTSGVYNEQFF.

V usage is TRBV2 and J usage is TRBJ2-3; 13 bases map to TRBD2. The CDR3 contains 17 residues. Germline V gene data show CDR1 as SNHLY and CDR2 as FYNNEI. V shed 4 bases and J 1 base; nucleotides not matched to a gene: 5. This CDR3 reads CASSAGLAGERTDTQYF. CDR3 sequence (DNA): TGTGCCAGCAGTGCAGGACTAGCGGGAGAGCGCACAGATACGCAGTATTTT.

The chain has TRBV5-4 and TRBJ2-1; D possibly corresponds to TRBD2 (5 bases). CDR3 length: 13 amino acids. CDR1 and CDR2 (germline): SGHNT, YYREEE (reference sequence). V shed 4 bases and J shed 6 bases, with 11 bases lying between them. In DNA form, the CDR3 reads TGTGCCAGCAGCACCGGACTGGCCAATGAGCAGTTCTTC. It yields the protein CASSTGLANEQFF. Full variable domain (missing parts from reference TRBV5-4 and TRBJ2-1): ETGVTQSPTHLIKTRGQQVTLRCSSQSGHNTVSWYQQALGQGPQFIFQYYREEENGRGNFPPRFSGLQFPNYSSELNVNALELDDSALYLCASSTGLANEQFFGPGTRLTVL.

The CDR3 coding sequence is TGTGCCAGCAGTTCTGGGCCCGGGATAGCAGATACGCAGTATTTT. Residues: CASSSGPGIADTQYF. The V call is TRBV27, the J call TRBJ2-3, with D possibly matching TRBD2 (5 bases). Germline V lookup: CDR1 MNHEY, CDR2 SMNVEV (reference sequence). The CDR3 length is 15 residues. With 4 bases removed from V and 4 bases from J, the gap between germline ends came to 15 bases.

The chain has TRBV29-1 and TRBJ1-1, with 9 nucleotides matching TRBD1. V lost 6 bases and J lost 3; bases outside the gene matches: 5. The CDR3 has 13 amino acids. Germline V gene sequence: CDR1 SQVTM, CDR2 ANQGSEA. The CDR3 DNA is TGCAGCGTCCAGAGGACAGGGGACACTGAAGCTTTCTTT. It yields the protein CSVQRTGDTEAFF.

The chain uses TRBV2 and TRBJ2-5, with 7 bases aligning to TRBD1. The CDR3 totals 13 residues. V dropped 2 bases and J dropped 4; count of bases not matched to a gene: 1. Per the germline V gene, CDR1 is SNHLY and CDR2 is FYNNEI. The CDR3 DNA is TGTGCCAGCAGTGAATGGGACAGAGAGACCCAGTACTTC. Its protein product is CASSEWDRETQYF.

The CDR3 coding sequence is TGTGCCAGCAGGCGGACAGGGGGGAGTGAGCAGTACTTC. As protein: CASRRTGGSEQYF. The chain is built from TRBV28 and TRBJ2-7, with TRBD1 identical over 10 bases. Germline V gene data show CDR1 as MDHEN and CDR2 as SYDVKM. V trimming: 6 bases; J trimming: 7 bases; junction bases outside the gene matches: 6. CDR3 length: 13 residues. Drawing the rest from reference TRBV28 and TRBJ2-7, the complete variable domain is DVKVTQSSRYLVKRTGEKVFLECVQDMDHENMFWYRQDPGLGLRLIYFSYDVKMKEKGDIPEGYSVSREKKERFSLILESASTNQTSMYLCASRRTGGSEQYFGPGTRLTVT.

The CDR3 loop reads CATSDQGAPTEAFF. The CDR3 DNA is TGTGCCACCAGTGACCAGGGGGCGCCCACTGAAGCTTTCTTT. V is TRBV24-1 and J is TRBJ1-1, with TRBD1 identical over 8 bases. CDR1 and CDR2 from the germline V gene are KGHDR and SFDVKD. Trimming cost V 4 bases and J 4 bases; bases outside gene matches: 4. The CDR3 runs 14 residues.

The chain joins TRBV3-1 (or the pseudogene TRBV3-2) to TRBJ2-1, with 9 nucleotides matching TRBD2. Trimming removed 4 bases from V and 0 bases from J; junction bases left unmatched: 4. The CDR3 runs to 16 residues. Germline loops: CDR1 LGHDT, CDR2 YNNKEL (reference sequence). Here the CDR3 DNA reads TGTGCCAGCAGCCCGACTAGCGGAAGCTCCTACAATGAGCAGTTCTTC. Protein product: CASSPTSGSSYNEQFF.

The chain combines TRBV30 with TRBJ2-2, with D maybe TRBD2 (6 bases). The V end lost 4 bases, the J end lost 4 bases, and 19 bases lay between the germline ends. Germline V gene lookup returns CDR1 GTSNPN and CDR2 SVGIG (reference sequence). The CDR3 spans 16 residues. CDR3 region: CAWTDYRLVGTGELFF. CDR3 nucleotides: TGTGCCTGGACGGACTACCGTCTTGTAGGCACCGGGGAGCTGTTTTTT. Using reference TRBV30 and TRBJ2-2 for the parts outside the CDR3, the full variable domain is SQTIHQWPATLVQPVGSPLSLECTVEGTSNPNLYWYRQAAGRGLQLLFYSVGIGQISSEVPQNLSASRPQDRQFILSSKKLLLSDSGFYLCAWTDYRLVGTGELFFGEGSRLTVL.

CDR3 residues: CAWSGQGNSPLHF. The CDR3 DNA follows: TGTGCCTGGAGTGGGCAGGGGAATTCACCCCTCCACTTT. The gene calls are TRBV30 and TRBJ1-6, with D perhaps TRBD1 (6 bases). The CDR3 runs 13 residues. V lost 1 base to trimming and J lost 7 bases, with 8 bases between them. Germline V gene sequence: CDR1 GTSNPN, CDR2 SVGIG (reference sequence).

This clone was recorded a few times. The chain couples TRBV27 to TRBJ1-6; TRBD1 is a possible D gene (5 bases). V was trimmed by 2 bases and J by 10 bases, leaving 15 bases between them. Germline values: CDR1 MNHEY, CDR2 SMNVEV (reference sequence). The CDR3 contains 15 residues. CDR3 amino acids: CASSLIFAGRSPLHF. The CDR3 DNA reads TGTGCCAGCAGTTTAATTTTCGCAGGGAGGTCACCCCTCCACTTT.

The rearrangement joins TRBV6-1 to TRBJ2-3; tentatively, D is TRBD2 (6 bases). Per germline, CDR1 MNHNS and CDR2 SASEGT. This CDR3 contains 15 residues. Trimming cost V 3 bases and J 4 bases, with 14 bases left between them. Written as DNA, the CDR3 is TGTGCCAGCAGTGACAGGAGGGGCGCGGCAGATACGCAGTATTTT. As protein: CASSDRRGAADTQYF.

The chain employs TRBV9 and TRBJ1-2, with D unclear. Looked up from germline, CDR1 is SGDLS and CDR2 is YYNGEE. This CDR3 has 13 residues. The V end was cut by 1 base, the J end by 1 base, with 5 bases between. The CDR3 here is CASSVSVNYGYTF. In DNA, the CDR3 is TGTGCCAGCAGCGTATCAGTTAACTATGGCTACACCTTC.

This chain joins TRBV9 and TRBJ1-4, with D possibly being TRBD1 (6 bases). Germline CDR1 reads SGDLS; CDR2 reads YYNGEE. V lost 3 bases and J lost 5, with 11 bases in between. The CDR3 is made up of 14 amino acids. CDR3 residues: CASSADSTNEKLFF. DNA of the CDR3: TGTGCCAGCAGCGCGGACAGTACAAATGAAAAACTGTTTTTT.

This chain joins TRBV19 and TRBJ2-1; D perhaps matches TRBD2 (6 bases). The germline CDR1 and CDR2 sequences are LNHDA and SQIVND (reference sequence). The CDR3 is made up of 14 amino acids. V was cut by 6 bases and J by 3 bases, with 12 bases left in between. The CDR3 DNA follows: TGTGCCAGTAGACCTAGGCGGGACTACAATGAGCAGTTCTTC. Amino acid sequence: CASRPRRDYNEQFF.

The rearrangement links TRBV7-2 to TRBJ2-1; 13 positions agree with TRBD2. CDR1 is SGHTA, CDR2 FQGNSA, per germline. With V trimmed by 11 bases and J by 3 bases, 4 bases remained unmatched. The CDR3 has 14 residues. CDR3 loop: CAGGTSGIYNEQFF. Here the CDR3 DNA reads TGTGCCGGCGGGACTAGCGGGATCTACAATGAGCAGTTCTTC.

The chain has TRBV28 and TRBJ1-2; 10 nucleotides agree with TRBD1. After removal of 3 bases from V and 8 bases from J, the junction contained 6 bases not matched to a gene. Germline V gene lookup returns CDR1 MDHEN and CDR2 SYDVKM. This CDR3 spans 14 amino acids. CDR3 amino acids: CASSLTGGSRGYTF. The CDR3 DNA sequence: TGTGCCAGCAGTTTGACAGGGGGCAGTCGGGGCTACACCTTC.

This chain links TRBV3-1 (or the pseudogene TRBV3-2) with TRBJ2-3, with 8 bases matching TRBD1. CDR1 and CDR2 from the germline V gene are LGHDT and YNNKEL (reference sequence). Trimming took 5 bases from V and 0 from J; bases not matched to a gene: 4. CDR3 length equals 15 residues. CDR3 region: CASSADRGSTDTQYF. As DNA, the CDR3 is TGTGCCAGCAGCGCTGACAGGGGCAGCACAGATACGCAGTATTTT.